These 24 T cell receptor beta chains share one sample of origin, sequenced in a study of OX40 agonist ivuxolimab in advanced cancers. Data came from immunoSEQ multiplex PCR; TCRdb stores just in-frame clones and leaves some out. The data show about 24,000 clones, with 75% to 80% seen just once and around 18% held by the top ten. Here the sequenced sample was CD4+ or CD8+ T cells sorted from blood, taken in a trial of the OX40 agonist ivuxolimab. These receptors were obtained from an adult with an advanced solid tumor such as melanoma, head and neck, liver or kidney cancer.

This clone showed up just once. The chain employs TRBV27 and TRBJ2-7; 10 bases agree with TRBD1. V dropped 4 bases and J dropped 7; count of bases not matched to a gene: 7. This CDR3 is 14 amino acids long. Germline CDR1 MNHEY, CDR2 SMNVEV (reference sequence). CDR3 residues: CASSSTDRGGEQYF. The CDR3 coding sequence is TGTGCCAGCAGTTCCACGGACAGGGGGGGAGAGCAGTACTTC.

V and J are TRBV11-3 and TRBJ1-2; D is undetermined. V was clipped by 2 bases and J by 4 bases, with 11 bases between them. Germline values: CDR1 SGHNT, CDR2 YENEEA. The CDR3 covers 14 residues. CDR3 DNA: TGTGCCAGCAGCTTACGGGATTGGCCCTATGGCTACACCTTC. Protein sequence: CASSLRDWPYGYTF.

The chain has TRBV4-3 and TRBJ2-1; perhaps TRBD2 as D (6 bases). The CDR3 is made up of 16 amino acids. The germline CDR1 and CDR2 sequences are LGHNA and YSLEER. The V end was cut by 1 base, the J end by 6 bases, with 16 bases between. The CDR3 DNA reads TGCGCCAGCAGCCAAGTCGGTACTAGCTCCACCAATGAGCAGTTCTTC. Protein product: CASSQVGTSSTNEQFF.

The chain employs TRBV4-1 and TRBJ1-2, with D unclear. V gave up 0 bases and J gave up 8 bases, with 16 bases separating them. The CDR3 consists of 15 residues. Germline V gene data show CDR1 as MGHRA and CDR2 as YSYEKL. The CDR3 protein is CASSQDRSAVRGYTF. The CDR3, as DNA: TGCGCCAGCAGCCAAGATAGGAGTGCGGTTAGAGGCTACACCTTC.

The CDR3 nucleotides read TGTGCCAGCAGCTTAGTCGTCAATGAGCAGTTCTTC. Amino acids: CASSLVVNEQFF. J is TRBJ2-1 and V is TRBV13, with no clear D. The CDR3 length is 12 residues. V was trimmed by 1 base and J by 6 bases, leaving 4 bases between them. Per germline, CDR1 PRHDT and CDR2 FYEKMQ (reference sequence). Full variable domain (rest looked up from reference TRBV13 and TRBJ2-1): AAGVIQSPRHLIKEKRETATLKCYPIPRHDTVYWYQQGPGQDPQFLISFYEKMQSDKGSIPDRFSAQQFSDYHSELNMSSLELGDSALYFCASSLVVNEQFFGPGTRLTVL.

The chain recombines TRBV28 with TRBJ2-7; D call uncertain. V lost 8 bases, J lost 4 bases, and 12 bases lay in between. The CDR3 is 12 residues long. CDR1 MDHEN and CDR2 SYDVKM come from the germline V gene. The CDR3 DNA reads as TGTGCCAGCGCACGGACCGGTTACGAGCAGTACTTC. Its translation: CASARTGYEQYF. Combining the CDR3 with reference TRBV28 and TRBJ2-7 gives the whole variable domain DVKVTQSSRYLVKRTGEKVFLECVQDMDHENMFWYRQDPGLGLRLIYFSYDVKMKEKGDIPEGYSVSREKKERFSLILESASTNQTSMYLCASARTGYEQYFGPGTRLTVT.

The CDR3 protein is CASSVGSTGYEQYF. DNA for the CDR3: TGTGCCAGCAGCGTTGGGAGTACTGGGTACGAGCAGTACTTC. The V gene is TRBV9, the J gene TRBJ2-7; maybe TRBD2 (5 bases). V lost 2 bases, J lost 4 bases, and 13 bases lay in between. The germline gives CDR1 SGDLS, CDR2 YYNGEE. This CDR3 has 14 amino acids. The complete variable domain, with remaining parts taken from reference TRBV9 and TRBJ2-7, reads DSGVTQTPKHLITATGQRVTLRCSPRSGDLSVYWYQQSLDQGLQFLIQYYNGEERAKGNILERFSAQQFPDLHSELNLSSLELGDSALYFCASSVGSTGYEQYFGPGTRLTVT.

The rearrangement links TRBV5-1 to TRBJ1-1; D is unresolved. This CDR3 spans 14 amino acids. Germline CDR1 reads SGHRS; CDR2 reads YFSETQ. Trimming left V 2 bases short and J 3 bases short, with 11 bases between. CDR3 loop: CASSFKIMDTEAFF. The CDR3 DNA reads as TGCGCCAGCAGCTTTAAGATAATGGACACTGAAGCTTTCTTT.

The chain is built from TRBV27 and TRBJ1-2, with 11 bases aligning to TRBD1. The CDR3 length is 14 residues. With 6 bases clipped from V and 3 bases from J, the junction kept 3 bases outside the gene matches. Germline V gives CDR1 MNHEY, CDR2 SMNVEV (reference sequence). CDR3 in DNA: TGTGCCAGCAGCCTGGACAGGGGGCACTATGGCTACACCTTC. Protein product: CASSLDRGHYGYTF.

This clone has only one observation. The chain uses TRBV5-1 and TRBJ2-3; D is ambiguous. The V end was cut by 1 base, the J end by 0 bases, with 3 bases between. The CDR3 covers 13 residues. From germline, CDR1 is SGHRS and CDR2 YFSETQ. CDR3: CASSLPSTDTQYF. Written as DNA, the CDR3 is TGCGCCAGCAGCTTGCCAAGCACAGATACGCAGTATTTT.

The chain is built from TRBV7-2 and TRBJ2-3, with D hard to call. The CDR3 sequence is 14 residues long. The ends were cut back, 0 bases at V and 2 bases at J, with 6 bases in the middle. CDR1 is SGHTA and CDR2 is FQGNSA in the germline V gene. CDR3 sequence reads: CASSLAEATDTQYF. The CDR3, as DNA: TGTGCCAGCAGCTTAGCAGAGGCCACAGATACGCAGTATTTT.

This clone was counted only a few times. The CDR3 coding sequence is TGTGCCAGTAGTAGGACAGACTACAATCAGCCCCAGCATTTT. It specifies CASSRTDYNQPQHF. The chain employs TRBV19 and TRBJ1-5; a possible D gene is TRBD1 (6 bases). The CDR3 runs 14 residues. The ends were cut back, 4 bases at V and 3 bases at J, with 10 bases in the middle. Germline V CDR1 and CDR2: LNHDA, SQIVND (reference sequence).

This clone showed up just once. This chain uses TRBV28 with TRBJ1-2; weak D call: TRBD1 (5 bases). V gave up 8 bases and J gave up 8 bases, with 21 bases separating them. CDR3 length: 14 residues. From germline, CDR1 is MDHEN and CDR2 SYDVKM. CDR3 amino acids: CASGAIGPRGGYTF. The CDR3 nucleotides read TGTGCCAGCGGGGCCATCGGGCCTCGCGGGGGCTACACCTTC.

V gene TRBV25-1 combines with J gene TRBJ1-1; the D is unclear. The CDR3 has 15 amino acids. Looked up from germline, CDR1 is MGHDK and CDR2 is SYGVNS. V lost 7 bases and J lost 4, with 19 bases in between. CDR3 DNA: TGTGCCAGCAATGCGGGCCTCTCCCATGGCACTGAAGCTTTCTTT. This codes for CASNAGLSHGTEAFF.

The rearrangement links TRBV28 to TRBJ1-6; a weak D match, TRBD1 (6 bases). This CDR3 is 13 amino acids long. Germline V lookup: CDR1 MDHEN, CDR2 SYDVKM. V shed 7 bases and J shed 11 bases, with 15 bases lying between them. The CDR3 loop reads CASMDSLFAPLHF. The CDR3 coding sequence is TGTGCCAGCATGGACAGTTTGTTTGCACCCCTCCACTTT.

This clone has a handful of counts. The V and J genes are TRBV5-6 and TRBJ1-1; no firm D call. The CDR3 spans 12 residues. V lost 3 bases and J 1 base, leaving 4 bases between the germline ends. Germline V gene sequence: CDR1 SGHDT, CDR2 YYEEEE. CDR3 in DNA: TGTGCCAGCAGCTCCGGGAACACTGAAGCTTTCTTT. Protein product: CASSSGNTEAFF.

The chain recombines TRBV19 with TRBJ2-2; D is unclear. Germline assignment: CDR1 LNHDA and CDR2 SQIVND (reference sequence). Trimming left V 6 bases short and J 7 bases short, with 9 bases between. The CDR3 loop spans 12 amino acids. The CDR3 loop reads CASRSRVGELFF. CDR3 DNA: TGTGCCAGTAGGTCTCGGGTCGGGGAGCTGTTTTTT.

The chain uses TRBV6-4 and TRBJ2-1, with TRBD1 as a possible D gene (5 bases). Germline CDR1 MRHNA, CDR2 SNTAGT. The CDR3 is 12 residues long. Trimming removed 5 bases from V and 10 bases from J, with 12 bases in between. In nucleotides, the CDR3 is TGTGCCAGCAGTCCGCAGGGCGGAGAGCAGTTCTTC. It encodes CASSPQGGEQFF.

The chain couples TRBV30 to TRBJ2-5; 8 bases are a match to TRBD1. Germline loops: CDR1 GTSNPN, CDR2 SVGIG (reference sequence). The CDR3 runs 14 residues. The V and J ends lost 1 base and 4 bases, in that order; junction bases with no gene match: 5. CDR3 in DNA: TGTGCCTGGAGTGGGATACAGGGGGGAGAGACCCAGTACTTC. Translation: CAWSGIQGGETQYF.

This clone came up once. V usage is TRBV9 and J usage is TRBJ1-2; D is possibly TRBD1 (5 bases). Germline V gene sequence: CDR1 SGDLS, CDR2 YYNGEE. The CDR3 loop spans 14 amino acids. The germline V and J ends were trimmed by 7 bases and 4 bases, with 17 bases remaining between them. The CDR3 loop is CASGTGTGPYGYTF. CDR3 DNA sequence: TGTGCCAGCGGGACCGGGACTGGCCCCTATGGCTACACCTTC.

CDR3 DNA sequence: TGTGCCAGTAGGAGGAGTAACATGGGGCAACGCAATCAGCCCCAGCATTTT. Translation: CASRRSNMGQRNQPQHF. The rearrangement uses TRBV19 and TRBJ1-5, with a weak D call TRBD1 (5 bases). The CDR3 contains 17 residues. Germline CDR1 and CDR2: LNHDA and SQIVND (reference sequence). V lost 6 bases, J lost 2 bases, and 20 bases lay in between.

This clone was recorded once. This chain connects TRBV5-1 to TRBJ2-3, with 13 bases that match TRBD2. This CDR3 is built from 17 residues. The V segment lost 3 bases and the J segment 5 bases; nucleotides outside the gene matches: 9. CDR1 and CDR2 (germline): SGHRS, YFSETQ. The DNA of the CDR3 is TGCGCCAGCAGCTCGGGACTAGCGGGGAATTTTGGAGATACGCAGTATTTT. Protein product: CASSSGLAGNFGDTQYF.

The V call is TRBV7-2, the J call TRBJ2-2; D unresolved. The CDR3 totals 14 residues. The germline gives CDR1 SGHTA, CDR2 FQGNSA. Deletions cut 2 bases from V and 6 bases from J, with 10 bases between. CDR3 in amino acids: CASSLFYSAGELFF. The DNA of the CDR3 is TGTGCCAGCAGCTTATTTTATTCGGCCGGGGAGCTGTTTTTT.

V gene TRBV30 combines with J gene TRBJ1-1; unclear D gene. Trimming took 5 bases from V and 3 from J, leaving 13 bases between them. Per germline, CDR1 GTSNPN and CDR2 SVGIG (reference sequence). The CDR3 is made up of 13 amino acids. The CDR3, as DNA: TGTGCCTGGGGATACCTTGGGGACACTGAAGCTTTCTTT. Its translation is CAWGYLGDTEAFF.